The 5 T cell receptor beta chains below all came from one sample that was sequenced in a study of shared clonotypes between healthy human individuals. TCRdb's table, derived via immunoSEQ multiplex PCR, lists solely in-frame clones and lacks some. This table holds roughly 2.2 million clones, less than 95% found once. Input material: naive CD4+ T cells from PBMCs. Described subset: CD45RA+ positively selected. Receptors originate from a man aged 18 to 30 in good health. Some clones in this sample may be carry-over from other donors' samples.

The rearrangement links TRBV18 to TRBJ2-7; TRBD1 or TRBD2 may be the D gene (5 bases each). V lost 5 bases and J lost 0, with 8 bases in between. The CDR3 sequence is 13 residues long. CDR1 is KGHSH and CDR2 is LQKENI in the germline V gene. The CDR3 here is CASSGDRSYEQYF. The CDR3 DNA follows: TGTGCCAGCTCAGGGGACCGCTCCTACGAGCAGTACTTC.

This clone has only a few counts. The chain uses TRBV30 and TRBJ1-1, with 9 bases lining up with TRBD1. V lost 5 bases, J lost 2 bases, and 6 bases stayed unmatched. The CDR3 loop spans 14 amino acids. Germline CDR1 is GTSNPN and CDR2 is SVGIG (reference sequence). The CDR3 DNA follows: TGTGCCTGGGCGGGACAGGGTCGAAACACTGAAGCTTTCTTT. Its translation: CAWAGQGRNTEAFF.

The J gene is TRBJ2-7, the V gene TRBV27; TRBD1 aligns across 7 bases. The CDR3 length is 11 residues. Germline V gene data show CDR1 as MNHEY and CDR2 as SMNVEV (reference sequence). J was trimmed by 6 bases and V by 6 bases; bases with no gene match: 2. CDR3 protein: CASSKGAEQYF. Written as DNA, the CDR3 is TGTGCCAGCAGCAAGGGGGCCGAGCAGTACTTC.

V and J are TRBV5-4 and TRBJ2-5; D could derive from TRBD1 or TRBD2 (5 bases each). V lost 4 bases to trimming and J lost 3 bases, with 13 bases between them. Germline V gene data show CDR1 as SGHNT and CDR2 as YYREEE (reference sequence). There are 14 residues in the CDR3. The CDR3 bases are TGTGCCAGCAGCCTACCTGTGGGGGAAGAGACCCAGTACTTC. Translation: CASSLPVGEETQYF.

The CDR3 DNA follows: TGCGCCAGCAGCCAAGTTGTTCCGGGCGAGCAGTACTTC. Residues: CASSQVVPGEQYF. This chain links TRBV4-3 with TRBJ2-7; D not certain. The CDR3 is made up of 13 amino acids. V lost 1 base, J lost 6 bases, and 10 bases lay in between. Germline assignment: CDR1 LGHNA and CDR2 YSLEER.